Below, one T cell receptor beta chain is given with its context. This record comes from a study of patients and donors after allogeneic stem cell transplantation. One entry per CDR3 protein, called by TCRdb with MiXCR from the RT-PCR reads. The table shows more than 150,000 distinct CDR3 sequences, with around two fifths occurring only once. The CDR3 extends over 19 amino acids. The ends lost 1 base at V and 2 bases at J; junction bases unmatched: 11. This rearrangement joins TRBV12-3 or TRBV12-4 to TRBJ2-1, with TRBD2 identical over 10 bases. The receptor's source is a human donor who was either an allogeneic HSCT recipient or a stem cell or donor lymphocyte infusion donor (not recorded which). It is not recorded whose cells these are; they may come from a transplant donor. The sequencing sample was made of blood, either unsorted or a sorted T cell fraction (not recorded which). CDR3 loop: CASSLGASSGSLPYNEQFF. The DNA of the CDR3 is TGTGCCAGCAGTTTAGGGGCATCTAGCGGGAGTCTGCCCTACAATGAGCAGTTCTTC.